This TCR beta chain comes out of a study of technical replicates of blood from a few donors (dated by TCRdb to 2017 to 2019). About this clone: Its antigen remains undetermined. No base qualities exist here, and no much larger clone lies one base off it.

Libraries were built with the immunoSEQ multiplex PCR assay. The table comes from immuneACCESS by way of TCRdb, which keeps in-frame sequences with V and J called. Part of the clones is missing from these tables; in studies checked, under half for an unresolved V gene and the rest for unknown reasons. Recorded for this sample are over 50,000 clones; around 97% of them occurred a single time. Of the sample, 0.19% is held by the ten largest clones. CDR1 SGHRS and CDR2 YFSETQ are derived from the germline V gene. V is shortened by 0 bases, J by 6 bases, and the region joining them spans 6 bases. The CDR3 has 12 amino acids, counting the end cysteine and phenylalanine. The entry retains the CDR3 DNA only, 36 bases that are in frame from base 1.

The chain is encoded by TRBV5-1 joined to TRBJ1-1; the D gene identity is not certain. What was sequenced was T cells isolated from PBMCs. The receptor's source is a human donor in good health. This receptor carries the CDR3 CASSLDRSEAFF. At the DNA level, the sequence is TGCGCCAGCAGCTTGGATCGGTCTGAAGCTTTCTTT.